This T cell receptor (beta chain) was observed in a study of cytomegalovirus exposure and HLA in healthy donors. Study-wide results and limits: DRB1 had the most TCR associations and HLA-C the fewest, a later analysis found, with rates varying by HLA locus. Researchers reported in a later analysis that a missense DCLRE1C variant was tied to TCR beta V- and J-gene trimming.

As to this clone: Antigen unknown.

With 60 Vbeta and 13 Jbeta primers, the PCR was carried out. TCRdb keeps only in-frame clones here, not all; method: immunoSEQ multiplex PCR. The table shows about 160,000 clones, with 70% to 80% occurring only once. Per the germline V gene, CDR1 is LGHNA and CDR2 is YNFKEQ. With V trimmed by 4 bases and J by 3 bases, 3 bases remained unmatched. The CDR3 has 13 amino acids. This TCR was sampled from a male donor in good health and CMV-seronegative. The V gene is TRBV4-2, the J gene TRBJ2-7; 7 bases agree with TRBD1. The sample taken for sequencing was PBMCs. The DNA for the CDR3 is TGTGCCAGCAGCCGCGACAGGGACTACGAGCAGTACTTC. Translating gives CASSRDRDYEQYF.